This TCR beta chain appears in the sequencing data of a study of cytomegalovirus exposure and HLA in healthy donors. Study-level points and caveats: Later analysis showed most CMV-associated TCR beta chains appearing HLA-restricted.

Though probably carrying unrecorded immune exposures, donors were nominally healthy at sampling. Primers included in the PCR were 60 Vbeta and 13 Jbeta primers. Method: immunoSEQ multiplex PCR; TCRdb's copy keeps in-frame clones and lacks some. The sample yields about 150,000 clones, approximately 79% seen once. The V end was cut by 0 bases, the J end by 1 base, with 5 bases between. In germline, CDR1 is SGHRS, CDR2 YFSETQ. The CDR3 consists of 15 residues. With respect to this clone: Its antigen is not identified.

The receptor comes from a man between 18 and 29 years old in good health and CMV-seropositive. The rearrangement joins TRBV5-1 to TRBJ2-6; D not resolved. Sequencing was performed on PBMCs. The chain's CDR3 is CASSLDPSGANVLTF. The CDR3 DNA follows: TGCGCCAGCAGCTTGGATCCATCTGGGGCCAACGTCCTGACTTTC.